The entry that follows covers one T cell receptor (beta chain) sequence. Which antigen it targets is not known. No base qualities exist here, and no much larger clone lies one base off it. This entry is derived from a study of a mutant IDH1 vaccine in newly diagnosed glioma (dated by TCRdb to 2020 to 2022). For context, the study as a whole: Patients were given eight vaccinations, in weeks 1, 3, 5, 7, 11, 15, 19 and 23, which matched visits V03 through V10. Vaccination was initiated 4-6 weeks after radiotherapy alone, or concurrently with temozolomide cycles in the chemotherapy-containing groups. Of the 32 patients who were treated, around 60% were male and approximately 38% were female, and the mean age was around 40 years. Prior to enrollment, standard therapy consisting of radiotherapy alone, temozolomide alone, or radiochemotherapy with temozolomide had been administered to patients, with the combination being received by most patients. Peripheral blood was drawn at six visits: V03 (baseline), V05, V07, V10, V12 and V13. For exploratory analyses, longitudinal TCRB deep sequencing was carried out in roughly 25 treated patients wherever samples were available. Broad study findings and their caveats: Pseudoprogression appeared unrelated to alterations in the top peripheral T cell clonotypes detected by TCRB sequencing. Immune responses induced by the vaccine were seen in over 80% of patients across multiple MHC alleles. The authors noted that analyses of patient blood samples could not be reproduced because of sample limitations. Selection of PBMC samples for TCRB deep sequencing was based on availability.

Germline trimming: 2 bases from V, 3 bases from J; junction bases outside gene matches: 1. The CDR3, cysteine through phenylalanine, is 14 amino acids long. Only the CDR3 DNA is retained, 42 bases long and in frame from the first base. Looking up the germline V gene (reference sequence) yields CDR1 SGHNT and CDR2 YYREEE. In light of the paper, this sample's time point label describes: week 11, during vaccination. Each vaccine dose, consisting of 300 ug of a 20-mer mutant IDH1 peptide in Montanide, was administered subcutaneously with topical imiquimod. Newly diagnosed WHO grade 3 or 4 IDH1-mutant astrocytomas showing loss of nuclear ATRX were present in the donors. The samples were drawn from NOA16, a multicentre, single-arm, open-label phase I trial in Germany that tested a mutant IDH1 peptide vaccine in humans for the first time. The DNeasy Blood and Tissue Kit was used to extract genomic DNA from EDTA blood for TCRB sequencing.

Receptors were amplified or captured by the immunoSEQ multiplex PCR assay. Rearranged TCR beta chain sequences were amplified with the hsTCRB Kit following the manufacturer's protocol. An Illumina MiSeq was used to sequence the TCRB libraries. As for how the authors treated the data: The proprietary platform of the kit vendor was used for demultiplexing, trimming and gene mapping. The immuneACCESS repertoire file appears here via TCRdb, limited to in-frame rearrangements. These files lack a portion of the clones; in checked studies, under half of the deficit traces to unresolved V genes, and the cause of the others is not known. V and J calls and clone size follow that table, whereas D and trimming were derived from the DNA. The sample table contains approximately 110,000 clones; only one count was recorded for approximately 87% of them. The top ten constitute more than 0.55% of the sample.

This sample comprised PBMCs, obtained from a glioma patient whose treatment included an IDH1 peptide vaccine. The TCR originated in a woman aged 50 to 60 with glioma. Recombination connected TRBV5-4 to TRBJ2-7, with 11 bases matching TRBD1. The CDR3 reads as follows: CASSLGTGGYEQYF. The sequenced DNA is TGTGCCAGCAGCTTAGGGACAGGGGGCTACGAGCAGTACTTC.